These 30 T cell receptor beta chains originate from one sample sequenced in a study of cytomegalovirus exposure and HLA in healthy donors. TCRdb's copy holds only in-frame clones and misses some; the assay was immunoSEQ multiplex PCR. The sample yields hundreds of thousands of clones, roughly nine tenths seen once. The sample comprised PBMCs. These receptors were obtained from a man aged 18 to 30 in good health and CMV-seropositive.

This chain links TRBV7-8 with TRBJ2-5, with a possible D match to TRBD2 (5 bases). CDR1 is SGHVS, CDR2 FQNEAQ, per germline. The CDR3 length is 15 residues. V lost 2 bases and J 3 bases, leaving 13 bases between the germline ends. The CDR3 region is CASSLLEVYKETQYF. DNA of the CDR3: TGTGCCAGCAGCTTACTGGAGGTTTATAAAGAGACCCAGTACTTC.

The V gene is TRBV29-1, the J gene TRBJ2-5; TRBD1 matches 7 bases. Germline trimming cut 6 bases from V and 5 bases from J; bases unmatched to any gene: 9. The CDR3 loop spans 13 amino acids. The germline CDR1 and CDR2 sequences are SQVTM and ANQGSEA. The CDR3 nucleotides read TGCAGCGTGACCCTGACAGGGAAGGAGACCCAGTACTTC. Residues: CSVTLTGKETQYF.

The rearrangement links TRBV30 to TRBJ1-1, with a tentative D call TRBD1 (6 bases). This CDR3 is 15 amino acids long. The V gene's germline CDR1 is GTSNPN and CDR2 SVGIG (reference sequence). Between the trimmed V and J ends, which lost 3 bases and 1 base, there was a span of 15 bases. The CDR3 DNA reads as TGTGCCTGGAGAAAACCGACAGGCTCGAACACTGAAGCTTTCTTT. It codes for CAWRKPTGSNTEAFF.

The chain is built from TRBV5-1 and TRBJ1-2; 9 bases match TRBD1. This CDR3 region has 16 residues. CDR1 and CDR2 (germline): SGHRS, YFSETQ. V gave up 0 bases and J gave up 10 bases; unmatched junction bases: 13. CDR3 sequence (DNA): TGCGCCAGCAGCTTGGCGGGACAGGGATCGGGGGTGGACTACACCTTC. Translating gives CASSLAGQGSGVDYTF.

This rearrangement joins TRBV5-1 to TRBJ2-7; TRBD1 aligns across 7 bases. There are 15 residues in the CDR3. V shed 0 bases, J shed 0 bases, and the junction held 3 bases outside the gene matches. From germline, CDR1 is SGHRS and CDR2 YFSETQ. CDR3 nucleotide sequence: TGCGCCAGCAGCTTGGGGACAGGTGTCTCCTACGAGCAGTACTTC. It translates to CASSLGTGVSYEQYF.

This chain joins TRBV5-8 and TRBJ2-7; D ambiguous. The V gene lost 2 bases and the J gene lost 3 bases, with 9 bases spanning the gap. This CDR3 region has 13 residues. Germline V lookup: CDR1 SGHTS, CDR2 YDEGEE. This CDR3 is CASSFGWSYEQYF. For the CDR3, the DNA is TGTGCCAGCAGCTTTGGATGGAGCTACGAGCAGTACTTC.

The gene calls are TRBV29-1 and TRBJ2-1, with TRBD1 matching 8 bases. The V segment lost 8 bases and the J segment 8 bases; nucleotides outside the gene matches: 17. The CDR3 spans 15 residues. Germline assignment: CDR1 SQVTM and CDR2 ANQGSEA. The CDR3 here is CSILLGQGAMDEQFF. The CDR3 nucleotides are TGCAGCATACTGCTGGGGCAGGGGGCCATGGATGAGCAGTTCTTC.

The chain has TRBV30 and TRBJ1-2, with 7 bases matching TRBD1. The V and J ends lost 1 base and 7 bases, in that order; junction bases with no gene match: 9. CDR1 is GTSNPN and CDR2 is SVGIG in the germline V gene (reference sequence). This CDR3 is 14 amino acids long. The CDR3 sequence: CAWSGTGIRGGYTF. CDR3 DNA sequence: TGTGCCTGGAGTGGGACAGGAATTCGTGGTGGCTACACCTTC.

This chain uses TRBV5-1 with TRBJ2-3; 8 bases fit TRBD1. The CDR3 is 16 amino acids. The V and J ends lost 4 bases and 0 bases, in that order; junction bases with no gene match: 7. Germline V gives CDR1 SGHRS, CDR2 YFSETQ. For the CDR3, the DNA is TGCGCCAGCAGCCAAAGGACAGGGAGAAGCACAGATACGCAGTATTTT. Translating it yields CASSQRTGRSTDTQYF. The complete variable domain, with remaining parts taken from reference TRBV5-1 and TRBJ2-3, reads KAGVTQTPRYLIKTRGQQVTLSCSPISGHRSVSWYQQTPGQGLQFLFEYFSETQRNKGNFPGRFSGRQFSNSRSEMNVSTLELGDSALYLCASSQRTGRSTDTQYFGPGTRLTVL.

The J gene is TRBJ2-7, the V gene TRBV2; D is unresolved. The CDR3 spans 13 residues. V lost 4 bases and J 9 bases, leaving 16 bases between the germline ends. Looked up from germline, CDR1 is SNHLY and CDR2 is FYNNEI. This CDR3 is CASSVGPAGRQYF. The CDR3 nucleotides are TGTGCCAGCAGTGTTGGCCCTGCAGGCCGGCAGTACTTC.

This rearrangement joins TRBV2 to TRBJ1-3; 7 positions agree with TRBD1. This CDR3 region has 15 residues. Germline CDR1 and CDR2: SNHLY and FYNNEI. The trim removed 4 bases at V and 4 bases at J, leaving 7 bases unmatched. CDR3 sequence reads: CASSASRTGGNTIYF. CDR3 nucleotide sequence: TGTGCCAGCAGTGCGAGCCGGACAGGAGGAAACACCATATATTTT. The full variable domain, in which reference TRBV2 and TRBJ1-3 provide the parts outside the CDR3, is EPEVTQTPSHQVTQMGQEVILRCVPISNHLYFYWYRQILGQKVEFLVSFYNNEISEKSEIFDDQFSVERPDGSNFTLKIRSTKLEDSAMYFCASSASRTGGNTIYFGEGSWLTVV.

V and J are TRBV10-2 and TRBJ1-2; 9 nucleotides line up with TRBD1. Germline V gives CDR1 WSHSY, CDR2 SAAADI. The CDR3 is 16 residues long. The trim removed 2 bases at V and 3 bases at J, leaving 7 bases unmatched. Here the CDR3 reads CASSEPRTGEDYGYTF. CDR3 nucleotide sequence: TGCGCCAGCAGTGAGCCTCGGACAGGGGAGGACTATGGCTACACCTTC.

The chain couples TRBV18 to TRBJ2-7, with TRBD1 matching 11 bases. J was trimmed by 4 bases and V by 0 bases; bases with no gene match: 2. Germline loops: CDR1 KGHSH, CDR2 LQKENI. This CDR3 is 15 amino acids long. The CDR3 is CASSPPGTGGYEQYF. The CDR3 DNA sequence: TGTGCCAGCTCACCACCTGGGACAGGGGGATACGAGCAGTACTTC.

J is TRBJ2-7 and V is TRBV5-1; the D gene could be TRBD1 or TRBD2 (6 bases each). The germline V and J ends were trimmed by 0 bases and 3 bases, with 13 bases remaining between them. Looked up from germline, CDR1 is SGHRS and CDR2 is YFSETQ. The CDR3 is made up of 15 amino acids. CDR3 region: CASSLAEGGVYEQYF. The CDR3 DNA sequence: TGCGCCAGCAGCTTGGCCGAGGGGGGAGTCTACGAGCAGTACTTC.

V usage is TRBV6-5 and J usage is TRBJ2-7, with 8 bases identical to TRBD2. The CDR3 runs 15 residues. V trimming: 3 bases; J trimming: 0 bases; junction bases outside the gene matches: 4. Germline lookup yields CDR1 MNHEY and CDR2 SVGAGI. Here the CDR3 reads CASSYIAGTSYEQYF. CDR3 nucleotide sequence: TGTGCCAGCAGTTATATAGCGGGGACCTCCTACGAGCAGTACTTC.

As DNA, the CDR3 is TGTGCCAGCAGTGAGCAGGCGGTTGGTTACAATGAGCAGTTCTTC. Translating gives CASSEQAVGYNEQFF. This chain joins TRBV6-1 and TRBJ2-1; D is uncertain. V gave up 3 bases and J gave up 4 bases, with 13 bases separating them. CDR1 and CDR2 from the germline V gene are MNHNS and SASEGT. The CDR3 spans 15 residues.

The chain's CDR3 is CASAPLGGTYNEQFF. The CDR3 nucleotides read TGTGCCAGCGCTCCCTTGGGGGGGACCTACAATGAGCAGTTCTTC. V gene TRBV27 combines with J gene TRBJ2-1; 7 nucleotides agree with TRBD2. The CDR3 consists of 15 residues. The V and J ends lost 8 bases and 2 bases, in that order; junction bases with no gene match: 9. The germline CDR1 and CDR2 sequences are MNHEY and SMNVEV (reference sequence).

The gene calls are TRBV12-5 and TRBJ1-1; unclear D gene. Trimming pared 1 base from V and 7 bases from J, leaving 10 bases between. The V gene's germline CDR1 is LGHNT and CDR2 FRNRAP. This CDR3 comprises 13 residues. CDR3 in amino acids: CASGLETHLEAFF. Written as DNA, the CDR3 is TGTGCTAGTGGTTTGGAAACGCACCTTGAAGCTTTCTTT.

This chain links TRBV7-2 with TRBJ2-7; 9 bases are a match to TRBD2. Germline assignment: CDR1 SGHTA and CDR2 FQGNSA. The CDR3 runs to 17 residues. V lost 0 bases to trimming and J lost 3 bases; unmatched junction nucleotides: 9. The CDR3 loop is CASSLALVGGRVYEQYF. CDR3 DNA sequence: TGTGCCAGCAGCTTAGCCCTAGTCGGCGGGAGGGTCTACGAGCAGTACTTC.

In DNA, the CDR3 is TGTGCCAGCAGTTTTGGAGGACGGACTTTCTCCTACGAGCAGTACTTC. It yields the protein CASSFGGRTFSYEQYF. The J gene is TRBJ2-7, the V gene TRBV27, with D perhaps matching TRBD2 (5 bases). The V end lost 3 bases, the J end lost 0 bases, and 15 bases lay between the germline ends. The CDR3 has 16 residues. Germline-derived CDR1 and CDR2 are MNHEY and SMNVEV (reference sequence).

The chain joins TRBV28 to TRBJ1-1; a possible D gene is TRBD1 (6 bases). Per the germline V gene, CDR1 is MDHEN and CDR2 is SYDVKM. Trimming pared 2 bases from V and 1 base from J, leaving 8 bases between. This CDR3 comprises 14 residues. The CDR3 is CASSLQTGNTEAFF. CDR3 DNA sequence: TGTGCCAGCAGTTTACAGACAGGGAACACTGAAGCTTTCTTT.

This chain connects TRBV29-1 to TRBJ2-7; 14 positions match TRBD2. V shed 7 bases, J shed 7 bases, and the junction held 6 bases outside the gene matches. The germline V gene has CDR1 SQVTM and CDR2 ANQGSEA. This CDR3 contains 13 residues. CDR3 in amino acids: CSGRLAGGGEQYF. The CDR3 region has the DNA TGCAGCGGGCGACTAGCGGGAGGGGGAGAGCAGTACTTC.

V is TRBV5-1 and J is TRBJ2-3; the D gene is possibly TRBD1 (6 bases). The length of the CDR3 is 15 residues. The germline V gene has CDR1 SGHRS and CDR2 YFSETQ. V lost 2 bases and J 0 bases, leaving 10 bases between the germline ends. The CDR3 sequence is CASSLQGPSTDTQYF. CDR3 coding DNA: TGCGCCAGCAGCTTACAGGGACCTAGCACAGATACGCAGTATTTT.

For the CDR3, the DNA is TGCGCCAGCAGCCCGGTCCAGGGGGAAAGGCAGTTCTTC. Translating it yields CASSPVQGERQFF. The chain couples TRBV4-1 to TRBJ2-1; TRBD1 matches at 7 bases. Looked up from germline, CDR1 is MGHRA and CDR2 is YSYEKL. CDR3 length: 13 residues. After removal of 4 bases from V and 12 bases from J, the junction contained 9 bases not matched to a gene.

As DNA, the CDR3 is TGTGCCAGCAGTTACTCGAGGGGGATGGGAGAGACCCAGTACTTC. Protein: CASSYSRGMGETQYF. V is TRBV6-5 and J is TRBJ2-5; possibly TRBD1 for D (6 bases). CDR3 length: 15 residues. CDR1 MNHEY and CDR2 SVGAGI come from the germline V gene. V was trimmed by 0 bases and J by 4 bases, leaving 12 bases between them.

V gene TRBV9 combines with J gene TRBJ1-4; 8 bases line up with TRBD1. From germline, CDR1 is SGDLS and CDR2 YYNGEE. This CDR3 is 18 amino acids long. The J segment lost 0 bases and the V segment lost 4 bases, leaving 11 bases of the junction unmatched. The CDR3 spells CASSSPTGAYATNEKLFF. In nucleotides, the CDR3 is TGTGCCAGCAGCTCGCCGACAGGGGCATATGCAACTAATGAAAAACTGTTTTTT.

The genes are TRBV27 and TRBJ2-1; no firm D call. The CDR3 sequence is 15 residues long. Germline lookup yields CDR1 MNHEY and CDR2 SMNVEV (reference sequence). The germline V and J ends were trimmed by 2 bases and 4 bases, with 12 bases remaining between them. Here the CDR3 reads CASSLTQFGYNEQFF. CDR3 nucleotide sequence: TGTGCCAGCAGTTTAACCCAGTTCGGATACAATGAGCAGTTCTTC.

The rearrangement uses TRBV27 and TRBJ2-7; tentative D call: TRBD2 (6 bases). V lost 4 bases, J lost 0 bases, and 13 bases lay in between. The CDR3 runs to 15 residues. In germline, CDR1 is MNHEY, CDR2 SMNVEV (reference sequence). The CDR3 DNA reads as TGTGCCAGCAGTTCGCTACCGACTAGCTCCTACGAGCAGTACTTC. Residues: CASSSLPTSSYEQYF.

The CDR3 reads CAISGTLESTEAFF. CDR3 nucleotide sequence: TGTGCCATCAGTGGGACACTTGAAAGCACTGAAGCTTTCTTT. The chain is built from TRBV10-3 and TRBJ1-1; D is perhaps TRBD1 (5 bases). Germline V gives CDR1 ENHRY, CDR2 SYGVKD. V lost 4 bases and J 4 bases, leaving 13 bases between the germline ends. CDR3 length equals 14 residues.

The chain couples TRBV7-8 to TRBJ2-3; the D gene is possibly TRBD2 (6 bases). Germline CDR1 is SGHVS and CDR2 is FQNEAQ. V dropped 7 bases and J dropped 2 bases, with 19 bases sitting between them. The CDR3 covers 16 residues. CDR3 coding DNA: TGTGCCAGCAACGGATGGGGCGGGGCCGCCACAGATACGCAGTATTTT. Amino acid sequence: CASNGWGGAATDTQYF.